The 18 T cell receptor beta chains presented below share a single source sample, sequenced in a study of T cells in Graves' hyperthyroidism and ophthalmopathy. RNA transcripts provided the source from which TCR beta CDR3 regions were amplified. Primed by the HTBI set, a first-round RT-PCR was run on the TCR CDR3. TCRdb re-derived calls from the multiplex PCR reads in MiXCR, one entry per CDR3 protein. The table includes some 600,000 distinct CDR3 sequences, roughly 46% detected once. Sequenced material: peripheral blood or thyroid tissue (not recorded which). The receptors come from a young woman with Graves' hyperthyroidism.

The V and J genes are TRBV9 and TRBJ2-2; possibly TRBD2 for D (6 bases). The V gene lost 4 bases and the J gene lost 6 bases, with 16 bases spanning the gap. CDR1 SGDLS and CDR2 YYNGEE come from the germline V gene. The CDR3 has 15 residues. The CDR3 here is CASSQGRTTAGELFF. The CDR3 DNA is TGTGCCAGCAGCCAAGGGAGGACTACGGCCGGGGAGCTGTTTTTT.

The chain couples TRBV7-9 to TRBJ2-5; 7 bases map to TRBD2. The CDR3 sequence is 14 residues long. Germline values: CDR1 SEHNR, CDR2 FQNEAQ (reference sequence). With V trimmed by 1 base and J by 3 bases, 2 bases remained unmatched. CDR3 DNA sequence: TGTGCCAGCAGCTTAGAAGGGAGGGAAGAGACCCAGTACTTC. Translated: CASSLEGREETQYF.

The genes are TRBV20-1 and TRBJ2-5, with a tentative D call TRBD2 (6 bases). V was cut by 0 bases and J by 2 bases, with 16 bases left in between. Germline-derived CDR1 and CDR2 are DFQATT and SNEGSKA (reference sequence). This CDR3 has 16 residues. CDR3 sequence (DNA): TGCAGTGCTAGAGAAAATACGGGAGCGGTGCAAGAGACCCAGTACTTC. Its translation: CSARENTGAVQETQYF.

This clonotype came up a few times. The CDR3 here is CASSGHGNSYEQYF. The CDR3 nucleotides read TGTGCCAGCAGTGGGCACGGGAACTCCTACGAGCAGTACTTC. The chain joins TRBV2 to TRBJ2-7; weak D call: TRBD2 (5 bases). Germline assignment: CDR1 SNHLY and CDR2 FYNNEI. Trimming removed 4 bases at V and 0 bases at J, with 10 bases between. CDR3 size: 14 residues.

Notes on this clonotype: The conserved closing phenylalanine or tryptophan is absent in this CDR3, likely reflecting a read error. The chain employs TRBV7-6 and TRBJ2-7; D remains ambiguous. V shed 5 bases and J shed 7 bases, with 9 bases lying between them. The CDR3 is made up of 11 amino acids. Germline V gene data show CDR1 as SGHVS and CDR2 as FNYEAQ. This chain's CDR3 is CASSPTGEQYL. In nucleotides, the CDR3 is TGTGCCAGCAGCCCCACCGGAGAGCAGTACCTC.

V and J are TRBV24-1 and TRBJ1-2; 9 bases are shared with TRBD1. V shed 11 bases and J 3 bases; nucleotides not matched to a gene: 12. Germline CDR1 and CDR2: KGHDR and SFDVKD. The CDR3 covers 15 residues. CDR3 DNA sequence: TGTGCCAGCAGACGGACAGGGGTGGTGCACTATGGCTACACCTTC. It translates to CASRRTGVVHYGYTF.

The J gene is TRBJ2-5, the V gene TRBV2; 11 nucleotides match TRBD2. The CDR3 loop spans 15 amino acids. J was trimmed by 5 bases and V by 6 bases; bases with no gene match: 8. Germline CDR1 reads SNHLY; CDR2 reads FYNNEI. The CDR3 DNA sequence: TGTGCCAGCAGGATCCAACTAGCGGGAGTGGAGACCCAGTACTTC. It translates to CASRIQLAGVETQYF.

The V and J genes are TRBV29-1 and TRBJ1-5; TRBD1 matches at 10 bases. Losses at the gene ends were 6 bases for V and 8 bases for J; bases not matched to a gene: 13. Germline V lookup: CDR1 SQVTM, CDR2 ANQGSEA. The CDR3 covers 15 residues. The CDR3, as DNA: TGCAGCGTAAGCGCCGGGACAGGGGCCAGGGAGCCCCAGCATTTT. Amino acids: CSVSAGTGAREPQHF.

This rearrangement joins TRBV19 to TRBJ2-2; D ambiguous. The CDR3 is 13 residues long. In germline, CDR1 is LNHDA, CDR2 SQIVND (reference sequence). V was pared by 3 bases and J by 7 bases, with 9 bases between. The CDR3: CASSIWVGGELFF. As DNA, the CDR3 is TGTGCCAGTAGTATCTGGGTTGGCGGGGAGCTGTTTTTT.

With regard to this clonotype: One base away lies a much larger clone, so this may be a sequencing read error. The gene calls are TRBV29-1 and TRBJ2-5; tentatively, D is TRBD1 (5 bases). The CDR3 totals 13 residues. CDR1 SQVTM and CDR2 ANQGSEA come from the germline V gene. CDR3 in amino acids: CSVEMARAEAQYF. CDR3 bases: TGCAGCGTTGAAATGGCCAGGGCAGAGGCCCAGTACTTC.

This clonotype was seen at least ten times. The V gene is TRBV2, the J gene TRBJ1-2; D uncertain. This CDR3 is built from 13 residues. V lost 0 bases, J lost 3 bases, and 5 bases lay in between. CDR1 and CDR2 from the germline V gene are SNHLY and FYNNEI. DNA of the CDR3: TGTGCCAGCAGTGAAGCCGGACACTATGGCTACACCTTC. This encodes CASSEAGHYGYTF.

The table lists this clonotype with many counts. V is TRBV10-3 and J is TRBJ1-6, with TRBD1 identical over 9 bases. CDR1 and CDR2 from the germline V gene are ENHRY and SYGVKD. V shed 0 bases, J shed 10 bases, and the junction held 4 bases outside the gene matches. This CDR3 is 15 amino acids long. CDR3 nucleotides: TGTGCCATCAGTGAGTCGGGACAGGGCCGGTCACCCCTCCACTTT. Protein: CAISESGQGRSPLHF.

This rearrangement joins TRBV15 to TRBJ1-4; D perhaps matches TRBD1 (5 bases). Germline lookup yields CDR1 LNHNV and CDR2 YYDKDF (reference sequence). Trimming removed 0 bases from V and 4 bases from J, with 24 bases in between. The CDR3 runs 20 residues. The chain's CDR3 is CATSRDQQGAQPQINEKLFF. The CDR3 DNA follows: TGTGCCACCAGCAGAGATCAGCAAGGGGCTCAACCTCAGATTAATGAAAAACTGTTTTTT.

The chain recombines TRBV7-9 with TRBJ2-5; TRBD1 matches 7 bases. The J call is in doubt because the DNA end fits TRBJ2-7 better. Germline lookup yields CDR1 SEHNR and CDR2 FQNEAQ (reference sequence). The CDR3 is 15 residues long. CDR3 loop: CASSVEGQAYYEQYF. CDR3 sequence (DNA): TGTGCCAGCAGCGTAGAAGGACAGGCCTACTACGAGCAGTACTTC.

This clonotype was detected a few times. The chain couples TRBV29-1 to TRBJ2-2; TRBD2 matches 12 bases. The CDR3 covers 14 residues. J lost 5 bases, V lost 7 bases, and 5 bases had no gene match. The germline V gene has CDR1 SQVTM and CDR2 ANQGSEA. The CDR3 region has the DNA TGCAGCGCTTCTAGCGGGAGGGGGACCGGGGAGCTGTTTTTT. Its protein is CSASSGRGTGELFF.

The V call is TRBV29-1, the J call TRBJ1-5; 9 bases are shared with TRBD1. The CDR3 contains 13 residues. Per the germline V gene, CDR1 is SQVTM and CDR2 is ANQGSEA. After removal of 7 bases from V and 9 bases from J, the junction contained 10 bases not matched to a gene. The CDR3 here is CSAAGTGPRPQHF. The CDR3 DNA reads TGCAGCGCAGCCGGGACAGGGCCTCGGCCCCAGCATTTT.

The genes are TRBV15 and TRBJ1-1; D may be TRBD1 (5 bases). V shed 3 bases and J shed 1 base, with 12 bases lying between them. The CDR3 sequence is 15 residues long. The germline CDR1 and CDR2 sequences are LNHNV and YYDKDF (reference sequence). The CDR3 is CATSSLVRGNTEAFF. CDR3 DNA: TGTGCCACCAGCAGCTTGGTGAGGGGGAACACTGAAGCTTTCTTT.

This clonotype appeared a single time. CDR3 residues: CATSRAAGTASNQPQHF. The CDR3 coding sequence is TGTGCCACCAGCAGAGCCGCCGGGACAGCTAGCAATCAGCCCCAGCATTTT. The chain is built from TRBV15 and TRBJ1-5; 7 bases map to TRBD1. The V and J ends lost 1 base and 0 bases, in that order; junction bases with no gene match: 6. CDR1 is LNHNV and CDR2 is YYDKDF in the germline V gene (reference sequence). The CDR3 totals 17 residues.